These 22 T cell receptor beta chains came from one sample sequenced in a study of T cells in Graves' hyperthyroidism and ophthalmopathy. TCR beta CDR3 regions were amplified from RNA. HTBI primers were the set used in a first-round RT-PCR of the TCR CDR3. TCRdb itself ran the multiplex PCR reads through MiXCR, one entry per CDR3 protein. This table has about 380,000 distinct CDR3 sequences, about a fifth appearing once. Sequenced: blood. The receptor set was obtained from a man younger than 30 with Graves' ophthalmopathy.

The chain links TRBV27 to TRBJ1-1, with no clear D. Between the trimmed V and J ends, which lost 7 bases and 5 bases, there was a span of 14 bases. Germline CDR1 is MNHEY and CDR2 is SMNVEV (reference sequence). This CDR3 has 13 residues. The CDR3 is CASTRVAGTEAFF. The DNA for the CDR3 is TGTGCCAGCACCCGGGTGGCGGGAACTGAAGCTTTCTTT.

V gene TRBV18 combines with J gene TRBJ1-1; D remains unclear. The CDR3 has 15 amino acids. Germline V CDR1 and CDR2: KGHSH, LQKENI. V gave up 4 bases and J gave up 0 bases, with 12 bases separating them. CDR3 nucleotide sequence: TGTGCCAGCTCACTACTAAAACCACTGAACACTGAAGCTTTCTTT. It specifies CASSLLKPLNTEAFF.

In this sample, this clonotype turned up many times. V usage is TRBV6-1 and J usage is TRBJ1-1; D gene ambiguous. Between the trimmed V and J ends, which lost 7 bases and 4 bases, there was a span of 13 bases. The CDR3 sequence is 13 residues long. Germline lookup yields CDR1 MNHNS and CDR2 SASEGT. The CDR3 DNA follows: TGTGCCAGCACCCCCGGCCGAAGCACTGAAGCTTTCTTT. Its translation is CASTPGRSTEAFF.

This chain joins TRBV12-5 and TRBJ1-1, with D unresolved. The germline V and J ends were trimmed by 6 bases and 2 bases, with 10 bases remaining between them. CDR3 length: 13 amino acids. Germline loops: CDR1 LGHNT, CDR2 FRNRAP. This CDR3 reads CASGAGVNTEAFF. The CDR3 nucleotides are TGTGCTAGTGGCGCCGGGGTTAACACTGAAGCTTTCTTT.

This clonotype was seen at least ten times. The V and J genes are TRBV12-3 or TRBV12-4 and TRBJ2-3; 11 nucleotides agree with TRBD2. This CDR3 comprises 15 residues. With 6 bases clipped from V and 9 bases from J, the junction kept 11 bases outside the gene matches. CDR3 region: CASSSLAGVRDTQYF. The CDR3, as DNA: TGTGCCAGCAGCTCACTAGCGGGGGTTCGAGACACGCAGTATTTT.

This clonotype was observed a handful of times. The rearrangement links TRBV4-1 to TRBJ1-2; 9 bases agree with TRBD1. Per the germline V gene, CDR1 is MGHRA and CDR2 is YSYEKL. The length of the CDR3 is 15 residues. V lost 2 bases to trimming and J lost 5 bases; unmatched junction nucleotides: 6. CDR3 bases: TGCGCCAGCAGCCAACCCGGACAGGGGATTTATGGCTACACCTTC. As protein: CASSQPGQGIYGYTF.

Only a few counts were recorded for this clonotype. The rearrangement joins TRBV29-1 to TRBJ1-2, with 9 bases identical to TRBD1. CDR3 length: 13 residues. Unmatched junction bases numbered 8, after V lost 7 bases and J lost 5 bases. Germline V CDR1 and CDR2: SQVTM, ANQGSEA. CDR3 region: CSGGQGGMYGYTF. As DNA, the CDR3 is TGCAGCGGGGGACAGGGCGGGATGTATGGCTACACCTTC.

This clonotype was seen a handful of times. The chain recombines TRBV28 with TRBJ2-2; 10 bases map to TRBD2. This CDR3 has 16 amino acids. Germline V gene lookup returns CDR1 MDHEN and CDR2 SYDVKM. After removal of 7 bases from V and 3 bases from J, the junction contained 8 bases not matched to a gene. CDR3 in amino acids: CASTIRTSGHTGELFF. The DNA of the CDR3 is TGTGCCAGCACCATCAGGACTAGCGGACACACCGGGGAGCTGTTTTTT.

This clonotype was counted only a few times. CDR3 bases: TGTGCCAGCAGTTACAGGGGAATGACAGGGCTAAACTATGGCTACACCTTC. It specifies CASSYRGMTGLNYGYTF. This rearrangement joins TRBV6-5 to TRBJ1-2, with TRBD1 matching 7 bases. The CDR3 length is 17 residues. The V gene end was trimmed by 2 bases and the J gene end by 2 bases; junction bases not matched to a gene: 11. Per germline, CDR1 MNHEY and CDR2 SVGAGI.

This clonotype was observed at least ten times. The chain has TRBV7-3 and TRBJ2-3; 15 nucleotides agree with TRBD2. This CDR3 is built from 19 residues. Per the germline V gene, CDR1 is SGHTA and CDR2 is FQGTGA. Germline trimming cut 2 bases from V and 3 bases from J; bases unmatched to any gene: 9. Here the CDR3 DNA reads TGTGCCAGCAGCTTAGCCCCCCGGACTAGCGGGGGGGCAACAGATACGCAGTATTTT. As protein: CASSLAPRTSGGATDTQYF. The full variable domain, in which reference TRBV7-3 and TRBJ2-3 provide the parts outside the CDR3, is GAGVSQTPSNKVTEKGKYVELRCDPISGHTALYWYRQSLGQGPEFLIYFQGTGAADDSGLPNDRFFAVRPEGSVSTLKIQRTERGDSAVYLCASSLAPRTSGGATDTQYFGPGTRLTVL.

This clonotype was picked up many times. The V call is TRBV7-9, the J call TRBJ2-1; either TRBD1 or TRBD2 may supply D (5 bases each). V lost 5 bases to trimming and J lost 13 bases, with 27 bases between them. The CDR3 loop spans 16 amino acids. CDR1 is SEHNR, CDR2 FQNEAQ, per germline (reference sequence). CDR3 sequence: CASSPPLGVRSFGQFF. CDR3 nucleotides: TGTGCCAGCAGCCCCCCCTTGGGGGTTCGCTCATTTGGACAGTTCTTC.

The CDR3 coding sequence is TGTGCCAGCAGCTTAGAACGCAGTGCTAGCACAGATACGCAGTATTTT. Translating it yields CASSLERSASTDTQYF. V usage is TRBV11-3 and J usage is TRBJ2-3, with D unresolved. The CDR3 is made up of 16 amino acids. The V end lost 0 bases, the J end lost 0 bases, and 10 bases lay between the germline ends. In germline, CDR1 is SGHNT, CDR2 YENEEA. Based on the CDR3 plus reference TRBV11-3 and TRBJ2-3, the full variable domain is EAGVVQSPRYKIIEKKQPVAFWCNPISGHNTLYWYLQNLGQGPELLIRYENEEAVDDSQLPKDRFSAERLKGVDSTLKIQPAELGDSAVYLCASSLERSASTDTQYFGPGTRLTVL.

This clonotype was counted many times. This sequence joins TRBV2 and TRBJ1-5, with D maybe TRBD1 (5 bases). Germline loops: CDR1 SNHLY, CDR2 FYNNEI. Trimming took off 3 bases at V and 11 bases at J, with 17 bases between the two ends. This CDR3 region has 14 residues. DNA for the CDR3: TGTGCCAGCAGTGATCAGGGTTCAAGGCCGGCCCAGCATTTT. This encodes CASSDQGSRPAQHF.

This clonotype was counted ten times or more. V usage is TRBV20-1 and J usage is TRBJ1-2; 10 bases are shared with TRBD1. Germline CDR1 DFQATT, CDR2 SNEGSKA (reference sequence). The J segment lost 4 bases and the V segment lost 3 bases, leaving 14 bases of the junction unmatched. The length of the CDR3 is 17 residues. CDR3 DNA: TGCAGTGCTAGTATTCCCCGGGACAGGGGAATCGTCTATGGCTACACCTTC. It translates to CSASIPRDRGIVYGYTF.

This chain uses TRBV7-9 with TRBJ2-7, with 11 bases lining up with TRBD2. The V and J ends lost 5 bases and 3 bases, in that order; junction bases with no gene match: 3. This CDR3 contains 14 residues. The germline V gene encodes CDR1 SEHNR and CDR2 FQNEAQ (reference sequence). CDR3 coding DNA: TGTGCCAGCAGCGCTAGCGGGGGGCACTACGAGCAGTACTTC. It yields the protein CASSASGGHYEQYF.

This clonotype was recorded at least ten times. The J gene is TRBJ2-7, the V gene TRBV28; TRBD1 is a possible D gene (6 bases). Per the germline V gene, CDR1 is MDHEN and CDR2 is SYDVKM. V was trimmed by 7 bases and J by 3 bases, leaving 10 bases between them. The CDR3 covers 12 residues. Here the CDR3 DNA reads TGTGCCAGCACCTCCAGGGGCTACGAGCAGTACTTC. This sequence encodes CASTSRGYEQYF.

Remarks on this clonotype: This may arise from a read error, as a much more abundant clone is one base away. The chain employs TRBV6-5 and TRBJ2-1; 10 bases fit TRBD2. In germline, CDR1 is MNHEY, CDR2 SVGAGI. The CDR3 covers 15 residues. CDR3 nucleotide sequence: TGTGCCAGCGGTTACTCGCGACTAGCGGGTGGTGAGCAGTTCTTC. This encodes CASGYSRLAGGEQFF.

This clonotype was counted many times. The CDR3 here is CASSPPGTSGENEQFF. For the CDR3, the DNA is TGTGCCAGCTCACCACCGGGGACTAGCGGGGAAAATGAGCAGTTCTTC. The chain employs TRBV18 and TRBJ2-1; 13 nucleotides line up with TRBD2. This CDR3 contains 16 residues. CDR1 is KGHSH and CDR2 is LQKENI in the germline V gene. V lost 0 bases and J lost 7; bases outside the gene matches: 3.

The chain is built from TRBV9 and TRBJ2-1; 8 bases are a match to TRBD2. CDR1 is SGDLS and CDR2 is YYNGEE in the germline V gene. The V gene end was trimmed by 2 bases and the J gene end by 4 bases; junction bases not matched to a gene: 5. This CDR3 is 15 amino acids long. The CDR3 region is CASSVGGAHYNEQFF. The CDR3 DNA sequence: TGTGCCAGCAGCGTCGGGGGGGCCCATTACAATGAGCAGTTCTTC.

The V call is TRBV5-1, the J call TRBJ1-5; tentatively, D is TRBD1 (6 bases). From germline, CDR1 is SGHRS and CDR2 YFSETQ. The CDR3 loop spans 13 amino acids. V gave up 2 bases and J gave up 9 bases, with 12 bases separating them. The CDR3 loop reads CASSLSGGAPQHF. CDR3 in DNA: TGCGCCAGCAGCTTATCCGGGGGGGCGCCCCAGCATTTT. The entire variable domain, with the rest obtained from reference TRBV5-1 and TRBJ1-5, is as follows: KAGVTQTPRYLIKTRGQQVTLSCSPISGHRSVSWYQQTPGQGLQFLFEYFSETQRNKGNFPGRFSGRQFSNSRSEMNVSTLELGDSALYLCASSLSGGAPQHFGDGTRLSIL.

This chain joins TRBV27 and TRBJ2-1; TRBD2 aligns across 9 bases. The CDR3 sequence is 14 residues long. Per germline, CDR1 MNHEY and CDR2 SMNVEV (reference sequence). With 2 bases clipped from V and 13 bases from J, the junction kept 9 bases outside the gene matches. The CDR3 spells CASSLLAGPSSQFF. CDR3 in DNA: TGTGCCAGCAGTTTACTAGCGGGACCCTCAAGTCAGTTCTTC.

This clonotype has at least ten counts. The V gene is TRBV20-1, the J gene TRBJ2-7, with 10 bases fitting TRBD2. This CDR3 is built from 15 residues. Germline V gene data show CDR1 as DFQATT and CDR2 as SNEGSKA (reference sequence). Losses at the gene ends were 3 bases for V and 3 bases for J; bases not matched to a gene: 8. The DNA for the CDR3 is TGCAGTGCTAGGTCTACTAGCGGGGCAAACTACGAGCAGTACTTC. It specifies CSARSTSGANYEQYF.